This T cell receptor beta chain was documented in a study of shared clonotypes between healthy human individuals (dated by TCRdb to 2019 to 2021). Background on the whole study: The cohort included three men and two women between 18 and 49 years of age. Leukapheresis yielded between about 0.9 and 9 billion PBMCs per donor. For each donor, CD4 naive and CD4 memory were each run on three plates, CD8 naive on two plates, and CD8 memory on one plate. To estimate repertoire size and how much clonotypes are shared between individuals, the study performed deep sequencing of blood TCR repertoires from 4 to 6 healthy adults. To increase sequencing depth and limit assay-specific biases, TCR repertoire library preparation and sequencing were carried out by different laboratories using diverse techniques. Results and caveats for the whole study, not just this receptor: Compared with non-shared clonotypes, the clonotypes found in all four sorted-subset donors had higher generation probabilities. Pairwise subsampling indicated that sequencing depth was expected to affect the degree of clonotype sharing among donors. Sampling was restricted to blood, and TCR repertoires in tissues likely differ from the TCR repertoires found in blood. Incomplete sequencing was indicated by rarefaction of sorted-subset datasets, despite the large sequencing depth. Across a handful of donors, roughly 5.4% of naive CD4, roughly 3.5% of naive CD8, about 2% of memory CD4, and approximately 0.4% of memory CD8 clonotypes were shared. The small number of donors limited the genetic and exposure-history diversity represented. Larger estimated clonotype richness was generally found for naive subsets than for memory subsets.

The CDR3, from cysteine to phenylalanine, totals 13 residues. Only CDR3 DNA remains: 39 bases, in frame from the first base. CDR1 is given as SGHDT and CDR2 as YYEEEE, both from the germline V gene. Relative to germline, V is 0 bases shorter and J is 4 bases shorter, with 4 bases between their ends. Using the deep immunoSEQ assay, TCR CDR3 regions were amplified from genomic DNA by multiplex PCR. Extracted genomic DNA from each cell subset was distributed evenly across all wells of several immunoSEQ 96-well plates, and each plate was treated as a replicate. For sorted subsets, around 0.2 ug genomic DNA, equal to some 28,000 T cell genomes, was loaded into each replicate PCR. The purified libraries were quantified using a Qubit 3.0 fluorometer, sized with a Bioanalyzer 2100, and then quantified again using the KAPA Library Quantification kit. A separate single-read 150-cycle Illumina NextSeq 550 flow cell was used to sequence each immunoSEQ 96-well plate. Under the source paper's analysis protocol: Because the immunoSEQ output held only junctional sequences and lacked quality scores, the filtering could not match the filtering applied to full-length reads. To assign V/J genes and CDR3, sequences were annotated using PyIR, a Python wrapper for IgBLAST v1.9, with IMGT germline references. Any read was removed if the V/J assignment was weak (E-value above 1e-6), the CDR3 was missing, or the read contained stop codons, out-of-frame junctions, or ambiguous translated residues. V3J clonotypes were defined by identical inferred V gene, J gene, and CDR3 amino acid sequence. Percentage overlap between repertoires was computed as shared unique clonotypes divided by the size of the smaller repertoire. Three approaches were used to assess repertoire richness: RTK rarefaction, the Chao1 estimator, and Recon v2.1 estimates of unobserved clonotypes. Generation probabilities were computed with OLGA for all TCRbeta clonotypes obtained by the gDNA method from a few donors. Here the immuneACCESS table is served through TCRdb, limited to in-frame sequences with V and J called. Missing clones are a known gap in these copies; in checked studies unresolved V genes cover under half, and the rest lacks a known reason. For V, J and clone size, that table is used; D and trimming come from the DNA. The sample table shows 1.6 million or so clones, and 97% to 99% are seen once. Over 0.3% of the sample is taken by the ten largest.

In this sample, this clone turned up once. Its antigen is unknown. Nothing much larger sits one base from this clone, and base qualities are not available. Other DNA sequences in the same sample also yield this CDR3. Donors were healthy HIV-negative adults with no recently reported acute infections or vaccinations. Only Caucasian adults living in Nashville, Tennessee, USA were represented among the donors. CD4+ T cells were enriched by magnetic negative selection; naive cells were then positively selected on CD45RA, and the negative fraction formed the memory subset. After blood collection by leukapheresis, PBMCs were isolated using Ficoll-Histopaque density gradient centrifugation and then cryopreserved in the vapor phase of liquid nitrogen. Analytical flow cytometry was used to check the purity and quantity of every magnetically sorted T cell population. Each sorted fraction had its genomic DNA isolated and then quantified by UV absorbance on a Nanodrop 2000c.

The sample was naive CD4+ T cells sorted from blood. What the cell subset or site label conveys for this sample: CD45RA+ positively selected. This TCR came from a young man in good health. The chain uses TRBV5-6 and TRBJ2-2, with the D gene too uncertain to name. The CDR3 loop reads CASSLASTGELFF. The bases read TGTGCCAGCAGCTTGGCGAGCACCGGGGAGCTGTTTTTT.